This entry lists 18 T cell receptor beta chains sequenced from one sample in a study of radiotherapy plus CTLA-4 blockade in lung cancer. Profiling relied on immunoSEQ multiplex PCR, and the TCRdb table lists in-frame clones only, not all of them. The sample has more than 75,000 clones, about 78% seen once; the top ten hold about 14%. The specimen was peripheral blood, collected from a patient treated with radiotherapy plus ipilimumab. Receptors were obtained from a human donor with non-small cell lung cancer that progressed on radiotherapy plus ipilimumab.

The J gene is TRBJ2-7, the V gene TRBV19; the match to TRBD1 covers 9 bases. Germline assignment: CDR1 LNHDA and CDR2 SQIVND (reference sequence). CDR3 length: 14 residues. J lost 2 bases, V lost 7 bases, and 6 bases had no gene match. The CDR3 nucleotides are TGTGCCAGTAAGGACAGGGGTGGAACCTACGAGCAGTACTTC. Translating gives CASKDRGGTYEQYF.

The gene calls are TRBV4-3 and TRBJ1-2, with a weak D call TRBD1 (5 bases). Germline V gene data show CDR1 as LGHNA and CDR2 as YSLEER. The CDR3 runs to 13 residues. Trimming left V 1 base short and J 5 bases short, with 8 bases between. The CDR3, as DNA: TGCGCCAGCAGCCAAGGAGGGGATTATGGCTACACCTTC. Translating gives CASSQGGDYGYTF.

In this sample, this clone turned up a few times. The V gene is TRBV6-1, the J gene TRBJ1-2, with 8 bases fitting TRBD1. The CDR3 contains 14 residues. Germline V CDR1 and CDR2: MNHNS, SASEGT. Unmatched junction bases numbered 7, after V lost 6 bases and J lost 4 bases. CDR3 amino acids: CASSPDRGGYGYTF. For the CDR3, the DNA is TGTGCCAGCAGCCCCGACAGGGGCGGCTATGGCTACACCTTC.

The rearrangement links TRBV10-3 to TRBJ2-3; 9 bases fit TRBD2. Germline-derived CDR1 and CDR2 are ENHRY and SYGVKD. The J segment lost 4 bases and the V segment lost 10 bases, leaving 15 bases of the junction unmatched. The CDR3 is 16 amino acids. This chain's CDR3 is CATKGSSGIRADTQYF. The CDR3 DNA is TGTGCCACCAAGGGGTCTAGCGGGATAAGAGCAGATACGCAGTATTTT.

This clone was counted a few times. The chain couples TRBV5-1 to TRBJ2-7, with 10 positions matching TRBD1. The CDR3 length is 15 residues. Germline lookup yields CDR1 SGHRS and CDR2 YFSETQ. V was clipped by 4 bases and J by 5 bases; unmatched bases: 9. For the CDR3, the DNA is TGCGCCAGCAGCCCGACTGACAGGGGGCGCGACGAGCAGTACTTC. This translates into CASSPTDRGRDEQYF.

In DNA form, the CDR3 reads TGTGCCAGCAGCCCCCGGACTGTTGGGGAGACCCAGTACTTC. Its translation: CASSPRTVGETQYF. The gene calls are TRBV9 and TRBJ2-5; possibly TRBD2 for D (5 bases). Deletions cut 4 bases from V and 5 bases from J, with 15 bases between. The germline V gene encodes CDR1 SGDLS and CDR2 YYNGEE. There are 14 residues in the CDR3.

V is TRBV9 and J is TRBJ1-2, with 10 positions matching TRBD1. V lost 3 bases, J lost 6 bases, and 11 bases stayed unmatched. The CDR3 consists of 16 residues. The germline gives CDR1 SGDLS, CDR2 YYNGEE. CDR3 sequence: CASSGGGRGTGDGYTF. The CDR3 coding sequence is TGTGCCAGCAGCGGTGGTGGAAGGGGGACAGGGGATGGCTACACCTTC.

This chain uses TRBV5-1 with TRBJ2-7, with D perhaps matching TRBD1 (5 bases). The V gene's germline CDR1 is SGHRS and CDR2 YFSETQ. V lost 9 bases to trimming and J lost 3 bases, with 19 bases between them. This CDR3 has 14 residues. CDR3 DNA sequence: TGCGCCACTCTGGGCAGTTGGACATACTACGAGCAGTACTTC. Translating gives CATLGSWTYYEQYF.

The V and J genes are TRBV5-5 and TRBJ2-2, with a weak D call TRBD1 (6 bases). The germline V gene has CDR1 SGHKS and CDR2 YYEKEE (reference sequence). The CDR3 has 17 amino acids. V was trimmed by 3 bases and J by 3 bases, leaving 18 bases between them. DNA of the CDR3: TGTGCCAGCAGCTCTCCCCCCGGGACACTTCACACCGGGGAGCTGTTTTTT. Encoded protein: CASSSPPGTLHTGELFF.

This clone was seen a few times. V is TRBV16 and J is TRBJ2-7; perhaps TRBD2 as D (6 bases). Trimming took off 4 bases at V and 2 bases at J, with 12 bases between the two ends. CDR1 is KGHSY, CDR2 FQNENV, per germline. The CDR3 length is 14 residues. The CDR3 loop is CASSPDSGAYEQYF. Here the CDR3 DNA reads TGTGCCAGCAGCCCGGACTCGGGAGCCTACGAGCAGTACTTC.

The chain is built from TRBV29-1 and TRBJ1-1; D is ambiguous. The V and J ends lost 4 bases and 0 bases respectively, with 9 bases between them. Germline V gene data show CDR1 as SQVTM and CDR2 as ANQGSEA. This CDR3 contains 13 residues. CDR3 bases: TGCAGCGTTGCCGCGCAGTTGAACACTGAAGCTTTCTTT. It specifies CSVAAQLNTEAFF. Together with reference TRBV29-1 and TRBJ1-1, the CDR3 gives the full variable domain: SAVISQKPSRDICQRGTSLTIQCQVDSQVTMMFWYRQQPGQSLTLIATANQGSEATYESGFVIDKFPISRPNLTFSTLTVSNMSPEDSSIYLCSVAAQLNTEAFFGQGTRLTVV.

The chain carries TRBV6-1 and TRBJ1-2, with a possible D match to TRBD1 (5 bases). CDR1 and CDR2 from the germline V gene are MNHNS and SASEGT. This CDR3 spans 15 amino acids. The ends were cut back, 6 bases at V and 4 bases at J, with 18 bases in the middle. The CDR3: CASRIGTSGSYGYTF. The CDR3 bases are TGTGCCAGCAGAATCGGGACGAGTGGATCCTATGGCTACACCTTC.

V usage is TRBV7-2 and J usage is TRBJ1-5, with D unclear. The CDR3 contains 13 residues. V was clipped by 1 base and J by 12 bases, with 13 bases between them. Germline CDR1 is SGHTA and CDR2 is FQGNSA. The CDR3 loop reads CASSLEVRVHQHF. The CDR3 DNA sequence: TGTGCCAGCAGCTTAGAGGTGCGGGTCCACCAGCATTTT.

The chain recombines TRBV28 with TRBJ2-5; no firm D call. This CDR3 has 15 amino acids. The V end lost 3 bases, the J end lost 2 bases, and 13 bases lay between the germline ends. Germline V gene lookup returns CDR1 MDHEN and CDR2 SYDVKM. CDR3 sequence reads: CASSFLGGTQETQYF. For the CDR3, the DNA is TGTGCCAGCAGTTTCCTCGGCGGAACGCAAGAGACCCAGTACTTC.

The rearrangement links TRBV7-2 to TRBJ2-5; 8 bases match TRBD1. This CDR3 has 14 amino acids. The trim removed 8 bases at V and 5 bases at J, leaving 10 bases unmatched. The germline V gene has CDR1 SGHTA and CDR2 FQGNSA. DNA of the CDR3: TGTGCCAGCTCCGACTCAGGGGGCTGGGAGACCCAGTACTTC. Translating it yields CASSDSGGWETQYF.

This chain connects TRBV5-1 to TRBJ1-1, with a tentative D call TRBD1 (6 bases). V lost 5 bases and J 1 base, leaving 12 bases between the germline ends. The CDR3 spans 14 residues. In germline, CDR1 is SGHRS, CDR2 YFSETQ. This CDR3 reads CASRAGAPNTEAFF. The DNA for the CDR3 is TGCGCCAGCAGGGCAGGGGCACCGAACACTGAAGCTTTCTTT. The whole variable domain, remainder taken from reference TRBV5-1 and TRBJ1-1, is KAGVTQTPRYLIKTRGQQVTLSCSPISGHRSVSWYQQTPGQGLQFLFEYFSETQRNKGNFPGRFSGRQFSNSRSEMNVSTLELGDSALYLCASRAGAPNTEAFFGQGTRLTVV.

The rearrangement uses TRBV5-4 and TRBJ2-5; D ambiguous. Germline V gives CDR1 SGHNT, CDR2 YYREEE (reference sequence). The CDR3 runs to 13 residues. Trimming removed 0 bases from V and 2 bases from J, with 5 bases in between. The CDR3 nucleotides read TGTGCCAGCAGCTTGGTCCAACAAGAGACCCAGTACTTC. It codes for CASSLVQQETQYF.

This chain joins TRBV18 and TRBJ2-3, with 7 bases matching TRBD1. With V trimmed by 2 bases and J by 1 base, 3 bases remained unmatched. Germline assignment: CDR1 KGHSH and CDR2 LQKENI. This CDR3 comprises 15 residues. The CDR3 DNA follows: TGTGCCAGCTCACCAAGAGGACAGGGCACAGATACGCAGTATTTT. This codes for CASSPRGQGTDTQYF.